There are a few counts of the clone carrying this TCR beta chain. Its antigen is as yet unknown. Trimming took 2 bases from V and 0 from J, leaving 8 bases between them. The CDR3 has 14 residues. This sample is drawn from a study of response to subunit inactivated influenza vaccine. Study outcomes and limitations: Researchers suggested that each seasonal influenza vaccination recruits few new T cells.

TCRdb reprocessed the RT-PCR reads via MiXCR and lists one record per CDR3 protein. The sample yields more than 450,000 distinct CDR3 sequences, approximately 7.1% seen once. The genes are TRBV12-3 or TRBV12-4 and TRBJ2-7, with D maybe TRBD1 (6 bases). This sample comprised PBMCs from blood, obtained 23 to 25 months after vaccination. The TCR originated in a man aged 50 to 69 who received an inactivated influenza vaccine. CDR3 in DNA: TGTGCCAGCAGTTTACGGGACAACTCCTACGAGCAGTACTTC. It translates to CASSLRDNSYEQYF.